The T cell receptor beta chain described here comes from a study of blood T cell repertoires in COVID-19 (dated by TCRdb to the early 2020s). Broadly, across the study: Samples covering the acute and convalescent phases of COVID-19 were provided by collaborators in the United States, Italy and Spain. The prospective study material was composed of cDNA or gDNA derived from T cells, B-cell-depleted T cells, or PBMCs. The samples were drawn from the first 160 participants of the ongoing ImmuneRACE study and from 950 to 1,500 subjects provided by 6 global collaborators. Where available, HLA class I and class II types were taken from metadata supplied by the sample provider and were not determined by assay-based typing. The sample metadata nearly always contained a de-identified subject ID, COVID-19 status, age in years and sex. The repertoires were made available in a free public database intended to serve as a resource for research on the immune response to SARS-CoV-2. Subjects who had been exposed to COVID-19, were actively infected with it, or had recovered from it provided the deeply sampled blood TCRbeta repertoires that made up the dataset.

On the study overall, not on this receptor specifically: The amount of clinical and demographic metadata varied by source and participant and was provided uncurated.

One collaborating source in Seattle enrolled patients while the patients were actively infected and followed the patients over time throughout the course of disease. Each collaborating institution followed its own protocols to collect whole blood in K2EDTA tubes. For TCRbeta analysis, collaborator samples were shipped as frozen whole blood, as isolated PBMCs, or as DNA extracted from either sample type. A remark on this clone: The specificity of this receptor is unknown. No clone much larger than this one lies a single base away; base qualities are absent.

TCRbeta CDR3 regions were amplified from genomic DNA using the immunoSEQ Assay, a bias-controlled multiplex PCR. The published analysis was carried out like this. The number of nucleated cells in each sample was estimated from the amplification of reference gene primers within the assay. To quantify the absolute abundance of each unique TCRbeta CDR3 rearrangement, sequence reads were collapsed and filtered. For each sample, productive Simpson clonality was calculated as the square root of Simpson's diversity index across productive rearrangements. TCRdb took over this immuneACCESS table, retaining in-frame rearrangements with V and J assigned. Such tables are incomplete; in checked studies, under half of the missing clones stem from an unresolved V gene, and the remainder is unexplained. That table gives V, J and clone size, and the DNA gave D and trimming. The sample data list about 180,000 clones, and roughly 84% of these were observed just once. Jointly, the top ten make up 15% to 20% of the sample.

The CDR3 runs 15 amino acids, cysteine and phenylalanine included. Of all the DNA, just the CDR3 is kept, 45 bases in frame from base 1. The germline V gene specifies MDHEN as CDR1 and SYDVKM as CDR2. Trimming accounts for 5 bases at V and 3 bases at J, while the number of junction bases matched to no gene is 8. The chain is made from TRBV28 and TRBJ2-3, with TRBD1 identical over 7 junction bases. Material: peripheral blood. This clonotype originated in a person aged 70 to 85 with COVID-19, enrolled during active disease. The nucleotides read TGTGCCAGCAGTATGACAGGGAAGGGAACAGATACGCAGTATTTT. The resulting protein is CASSMTGKGTDTQYF.